The next 20 T cell receptor beta chains were all read from a single sample in a study of shared clonotypes between healthy human individuals (TCRdb year 2020). The library was obtained by the immunoSEQ multiplex PCR assay. The table comes from immuneACCESS by way of TCRdb, which keeps in-frame sequences with V and J called. Part of the clones is missing from these tables; in studies checked, under half for an unresolved V gene and the rest for unknown reasons. This sample gives about 490,000 clones in total; around four fifths of them show up just once. The ten largest clones add up to more than 10% of the sample. What was sequenced was PBMCs. Receptor source: a woman aged 40-49 years in good health. Some clones in this sample may be carry-over from other donors' samples.

The V and J genes are TRBV11-2 and TRBJ1-2, with TRBD1 matching 9 bases. Germline CDR1 reads SGHAT; CDR2 reads FQNNGV. Trimming at V came to 1 base and at J to 2 bases, leaving 2 bases not matched to a gene. There are 15 residues in the CDR3. CDR3 coding DNA: TGTGCCAGCAGCTTAGGACAGGGGGGCAACTATGGCTACACCTTC. As protein: CASSLGQGGNYGYTF.

The chain uses TRBV9 and TRBJ2-2; D uncertain. The CDR3 spans 15 residues. Germline CDR1 reads SGDLS; CDR2 reads YYNGEE. The germline V and J ends were trimmed by 1 base and 7 bases, with 14 bases remaining between them. The CDR3 is CASSVRPPPSGELFF. In DNA, the CDR3 is TGTGCCAGCAGCGTAAGACCTCCACCTAGCGGGGAGCTGTTTTTT.

Worth noting for this clone: A read error may account for a junction end that differs from germline. The gene calls are TRBV5-8 and TRBJ1-1, with 7 bases identical to TRBD1. Germline CDR1 and CDR2: SGHTS and YDEGEE. There are 14 residues in the CDR3. The DNA of the CDR3 is TGTGCCAGCAGCTTGGCGCAGGGGGACACTGAAGCTTCCTTT. Translated: CASSLAQGDTEASF.

The chain is built from TRBV25-1 and TRBJ2-5; 10 bases agree with TRBD1. The germline V gene has CDR1 MGHDK and CDR2 SYGVNS. The V and J ends lost 2 bases and 5 bases, in that order; junction bases with no gene match: 5. The CDR3 runs to 15 residues. The DNA of the CDR3 is TGTGCCAGCAGTGAAGACAGGGGGCGCTGGGAGACCCAGTACTTC. The encoded protein is CASSEDRGRWETQYF. The full variable domain, completed using reference TRBV25-1 and TRBJ2-5, is EADIYQTPRYLVIGTGKKITLECSQTMGHDKMYWYQQDPGMELHLIHYSYGVNSTEKGDLSSESTVSRIRTEHFPLTLESARPSHTSQYLCASSEDRGRWETQYFGPGTRLLVL.

The J gene is TRBJ2-5, the V gene TRBV18, with D unresolved. Trimming took 2 bases from V and 2 from J, leaving 9 bases between them. Germline assignment: CDR1 KGHSH and CDR2 LQKENI. This CDR3 contains 14 residues. The CDR3 nucleotides read TGTGCCAGCTCACCAAATAAGGGACAAGAGACCCAGTACTTC. Amino acid sequence: CASSPNKGQETQYF.

V is TRBV7-6 and J is TRBJ2-5, with D perhaps matching TRBD2 (5 bases). Trimming left V 1 base short and J 1 base short, with 7 bases between. This CDR3 contains 14 residues. The germline V gene has CDR1 SGHVS and CDR2 FNYEAQ. This chain's CDR3 is CASSLVGGQETQYF. The CDR3 DNA is TGTGCCAGCAGCTTAGTCGGAGGCCAAGAGACCCAGTACTTC. The entire variable domain, with the rest obtained from reference TRBV7-6 and TRBJ2-5, is as follows: GAGVSQSPRYKVTKRGQDVALRCDPISGHVSLYWYRQALGQGPEFLTYFNYEAQQDKSGLPNDRFSAERPEGSISTLTIQRTEQRDSAMYRCASSLVGGQETQYFGPGTRLLVL.

The V and J genes are TRBV5-4 and TRBJ1-2; 7 bases map to TRBD1. Germline V gives CDR1 SGHNT, CDR2 YYREEE (reference sequence). V was clipped by 4 bases and J by 3 bases; unmatched bases: 9. This CDR3 has 15 residues. In nucleotides, the CDR3 is TGTGCCAGCAGCGAAAAGACAGGGATCCACTATGGCTACACCTTC. Translating gives CASSEKTGIHYGYTF.

This clone came up once. The chain is built from TRBV18 and TRBJ1-4; D is undetermined. The CDR3 runs 14 residues. Trimming removed 2 bases from V and 4 bases from J, with 8 bases in between. Germline V CDR1 and CDR2: KGHSH, LQKENI. DNA of the CDR3: TGTGCCAGCTCACCAGCCAGCCTTAATGAAAAACTGTTTTTT. Its translation is CASSPASLNEKLFF.

This clone is a singleton in its sample. The chain links TRBV7-9 to TRBJ1-4, with TRBD1 matching 8 bases. The V segment lost 4 bases and the J segment 2 bases; nucleotides outside the gene matches: 3. The CDR3 has 15 amino acids. CDR1 and CDR2 (germline): SEHNR, FQNEAQ (reference sequence). CDR3 protein: CASSWRQGTNEKLFF. The CDR3 nucleotides are TGTGCCAGCAGCTGGCGACAGGGGACTAATGAAAAACTGTTTTTT. The variable domain in full, with the rest retrieved from reference TRBV7-9 and TRBJ1-4, is DTGVSQNPRHKITKRGQNVTFRCDPISEHNRLYWYRQTLGQGPEFLTYFQNEAQLEKSRLLSDRFSAERPKGSFSTLEIQRTEQGDSAMYLCASSWRQGTNEKLFFGSGTQLSVL.

Concerning this clone itself: The same CDR3 arises from other DNA sequences in this sample as well. The chain combines TRBV2 with TRBJ2-1; D remains ambiguous. The CDR3 is 14 amino acids. Per the germline V gene, CDR1 is SNHLY and CDR2 is FYNNEI. V lost 4 bases, J lost 3 bases, and 10 bases lay in between. The CDR3 here is CASSGLVDYNEQFF. DNA of the CDR3: TGTGCCAGCAGTGGGCTAGTTGACTACAATGAGCAGTTCTTC.

The chain recombines TRBV29-1 with TRBJ2-5; 9 positions match TRBD2. The CDR3 totals 15 residues. V was pared by 4 bases and J by 0 bases, with 6 bases of the junction left unmatched. Germline V gene data show CDR1 as SQVTM and CDR2 as ANQGSEA. DNA of the CDR3: TGCAGCGTTGCGGCGGGAGGGACGTACCAAGAGACCCAGTACTTC. It codes for CSVAAGGTYQETQYF.

The chain links TRBV5-1 to TRBJ1-2, with D perhaps matching TRBD1 (6 bases). This CDR3 region has 16 residues. Per germline, CDR1 SGHRS and CDR2 YFSETQ. The V end lost 4 bases, the J end lost 4 bases, and 20 bases lay between the germline ends. CDR3 coding DNA: TGCGCCAGCAGCCTACATAACACAGGGCGACTCTATGGCTACACCTTC. This sequence encodes CASSLHNTGRLYGYTF.

The genes are TRBV2 and TRBJ1-2; D remains ambiguous. Germline V gene sequence: CDR1 SNHLY, CDR2 FYNNEI. The CDR3 loop spans 12 amino acids. V was shortened by 6 bases and J by 6 bases, with 11 bases between the two germline ends. CDR3 in DNA: TGTGCCAGCAGGCAGGAGGGCGATGGCTACACCTTC. The encoded protein is CASRQEGDGYTF.

The rearrangement links TRBV14 to TRBJ2-2, with 7 positions matching TRBD2. Germline V gene lookup returns CDR1 SGHDN and CDR2 FVKESK. J was trimmed by 6 bases and V by 4 bases; bases with no gene match: 11. The CDR3 extends over 16 amino acids. CDR3 residues: CASSRLGGRLAGELFF. CDR3 DNA sequence: TGTGCCAGCAGCCGACTGGGCGGGAGATTGGCCGGGGAGCTGTTTTTT. The full variable domain, with the rest looked up from reference TRBV14 and TRBJ2-2, is EAGVTQFPSHSVIEKGQTVTLRCDPISGHDNLYWYRRVMGKEIKFLLHFVKESKQDESGMPNNRFLAERTGGTYSTLKVQPAELEDSGVYFCASSRLGGRLAGELFFGEGSRLTVL.

This chain connects TRBV10-3 to TRBJ2-3, with TRBD2 identical over 7 bases. CDR1 and CDR2 (germline): ENHRY, SYGVKD. V shed 7 bases, J shed 2 bases, and the junction held 6 bases outside the gene matches. This CDR3 has 14 residues. CDR3 loop: CAIKASGATDTQYF. The DNA of the CDR3 is TGTGCCATCAAAGCTAGCGGAGCCACAGATACGCAGTATTTT.

The table lists this clone with many counts. CDR3 bases: TGTGCCAGCAGCTTAGTCTGGCGGGAGGCCAACACAGATACGCAGTATTTT. This sequence encodes CASSLVWREANTDTQYF. The chain joins TRBV11-2 to TRBJ2-3, with 8 bases identical to TRBD2. Germline V gene sequence: CDR1 SGHAT, CDR2 FQNNGV. Trimming at V came to 1 base and at J to 2 bases, leaving 8 bases not matched to a gene. The CDR3 has 17 amino acids. Combining the CDR3 with reference TRBV11-2 and TRBJ2-3 gives the whole variable domain EAGVAQSPRYKIIEKRQSVAFWCNPISGHATLYWYQQILGQGPKLLIQFQNNGVVDDSQLPKDRFSAERLKGVDSTLKIQPAKLEDSAVYLCASSLVWREANTDTQYFGPGTRLTVL.

The chain uses TRBV6-1 and TRBJ2-1; 10 nucleotides line up with TRBD2. The CDR3 is made up of 13 amino acids. With V trimmed by 0 bases and J by 15 bases, 5 bases remained unmatched. Germline-derived CDR1 and CDR2 are MNHNS and SASEGT. The CDR3 loop is CASSEASGRWGFF. For the CDR3, the DNA is TGTGCCAGCAGTGAAGCTAGCGGGAGGTGGGGGTTCTTC.

This clone occurred a few times. The CDR3 region is CASSSRREQYF. The CDR3 DNA reads TGTGCCAGCAGTTCGCGCCGGGAGCAGTACTTC. The rearrangement links TRBV28 to TRBJ2-7; D unresolved. V lost 4 bases and J 7 bases, leaving 8 bases between the germline ends. The germline V gene has CDR1 MDHEN and CDR2 SYDVKM. CDR3 length: 11 amino acids. Variable domain in full (rest from reference TRBV28 and TRBJ2-7): DVKVTQSSRYLVKRTGEKVFLECVQDMDHENMFWYRQDPGLGLRLIYFSYDVKMKEKGDIPEGYSVSREKKERFSLILESASTNQTSMYLCASSSRREQYFGPGTRLTVT.

The chain employs TRBV11-2 and TRBJ2-1, with 10 bases identical to TRBD2. The length of the CDR3 is 16 residues. Unmatched junction bases numbered 3, after V lost 3 bases and J lost 1 base. CDR1 is SGHAT, CDR2 FQNNGV, per germline. For the CDR3, the DNA is TGTGCCAGCAGCTTGAAAGCGGGAGGGTCCTACAATGAGCAGTTCTTC. Translating gives CASSLKAGGSYNEQFF.

In its sample, this clone was seen a few times. The rearrangement joins TRBV11-2 to TRBJ2-7; TRBD2 matches at 12 bases. Per germline, CDR1 SGHAT and CDR2 FQNNGV. The V gene end was trimmed by 1 base and the J gene end by 3 bases; junction bases not matched to a gene: 1. This CDR3 has 15 residues. CDR3 residues: CASSLGTSGDYEQYF. The CDR3 nucleotides read TGTGCCAGCAGCTTAGGGACTAGCGGGGACTACGAGCAGTACTTC.